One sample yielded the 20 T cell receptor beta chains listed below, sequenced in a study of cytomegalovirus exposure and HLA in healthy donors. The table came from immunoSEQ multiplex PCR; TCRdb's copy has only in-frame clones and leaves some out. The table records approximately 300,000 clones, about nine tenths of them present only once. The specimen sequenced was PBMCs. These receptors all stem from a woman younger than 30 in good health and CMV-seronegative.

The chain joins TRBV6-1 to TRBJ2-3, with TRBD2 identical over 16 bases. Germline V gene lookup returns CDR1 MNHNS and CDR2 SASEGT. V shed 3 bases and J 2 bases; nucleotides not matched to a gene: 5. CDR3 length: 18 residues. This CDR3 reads CASSEPGLAGGPTDTQYF. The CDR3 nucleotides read TGTGCCAGCAGTGAGCCGGGACTAGCGGGAGGGCCCACAGATACGCAGTATTTT.

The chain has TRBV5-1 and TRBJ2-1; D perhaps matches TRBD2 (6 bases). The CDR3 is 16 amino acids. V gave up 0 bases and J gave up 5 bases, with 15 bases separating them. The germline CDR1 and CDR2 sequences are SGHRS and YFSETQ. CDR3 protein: CASSLAVGGLDNEQFF. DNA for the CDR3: TGCGCCAGCAGCTTGGCGGTCGGGGGACTTGACAATGAGCAGTTCTTC.

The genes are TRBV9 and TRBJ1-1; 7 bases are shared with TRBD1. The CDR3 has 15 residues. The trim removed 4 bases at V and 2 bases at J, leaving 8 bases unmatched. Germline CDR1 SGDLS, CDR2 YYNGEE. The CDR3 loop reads CASSPRQGVNTEAFF. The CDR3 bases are TGTGCCAGCAGCCCGCGACAGGGAGTTAACACTGAAGCTTTCTTT. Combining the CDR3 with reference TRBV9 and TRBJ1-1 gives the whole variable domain DSGVTQTPKHLITATGQRVTLRCSPRSGDLSVYWYQQSLDQGLQFLIQYYNGEERAKGNILERFSAQQFPDLHSELNLSSLELGDSALYFCASSPRQGVNTEAFFGQGTRLTVV.

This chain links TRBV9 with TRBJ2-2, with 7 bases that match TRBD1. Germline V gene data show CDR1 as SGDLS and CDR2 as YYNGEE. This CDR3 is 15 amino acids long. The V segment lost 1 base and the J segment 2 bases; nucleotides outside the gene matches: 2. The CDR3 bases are TGTGCCAGCAGCGTACGGACAGGCAACACCGGGGAGCTGTTTTTT. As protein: CASSVRTGNTGELFF. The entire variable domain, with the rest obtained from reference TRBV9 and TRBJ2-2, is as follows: DSGVTQTPKHLITATGQRVTLRCSPRSGDLSVYWYQQSLDQGLQFLIQYYNGEERAKGNILERFSAQQFPDLHSELNLSSLELGDSALYFCASSVRTGNTGELFFGEGSRLTVL.

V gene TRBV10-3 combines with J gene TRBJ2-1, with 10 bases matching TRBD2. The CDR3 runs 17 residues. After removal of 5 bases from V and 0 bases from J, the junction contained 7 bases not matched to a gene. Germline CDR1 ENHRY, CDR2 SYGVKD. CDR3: CAISSLAGVVSYNEQFF. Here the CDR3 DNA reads TGTGCCATCAGTAGTCTAGCGGGAGTCGTCTCCTACAATGAGCAGTTCTTC.

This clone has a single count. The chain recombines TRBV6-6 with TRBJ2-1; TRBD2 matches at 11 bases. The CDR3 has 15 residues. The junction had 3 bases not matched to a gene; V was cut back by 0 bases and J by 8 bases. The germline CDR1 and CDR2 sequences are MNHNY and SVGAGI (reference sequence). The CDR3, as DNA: TGTGCCAGCAGTTACTCTAGCGGGAGGGCCGATGAGCAGTTCTTC. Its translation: CASSYSSGRADEQFF.

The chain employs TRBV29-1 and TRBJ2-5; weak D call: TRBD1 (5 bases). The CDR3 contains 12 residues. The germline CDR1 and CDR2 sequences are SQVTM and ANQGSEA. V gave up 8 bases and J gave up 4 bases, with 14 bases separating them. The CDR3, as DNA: TGCAGCACCGGACCCACAGGAGAGACCCAGTACTTC. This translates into CSTGPTGETQYF.

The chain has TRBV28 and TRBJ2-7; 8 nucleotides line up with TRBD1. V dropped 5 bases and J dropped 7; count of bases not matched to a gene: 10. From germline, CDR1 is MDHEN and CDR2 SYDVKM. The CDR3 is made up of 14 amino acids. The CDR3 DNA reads TGTGCCAGCAGTACCCACCCAGACAGGGGTGAGCAGTACTTC. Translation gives CASSTHPDRGEQYF.

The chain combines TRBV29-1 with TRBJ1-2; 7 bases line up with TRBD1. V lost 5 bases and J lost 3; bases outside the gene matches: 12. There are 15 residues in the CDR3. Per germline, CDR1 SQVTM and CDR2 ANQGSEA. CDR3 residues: CSVRLTGLPHYGYTF. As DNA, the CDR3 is TGCAGCGTTAGATTGACAGGGCTGCCACACTATGGCTACACCTTC.

The CDR3 nucleotides read TGTGCCAGCAGCCAAGACGGGACAGGAACCTACGAGCAGTACTTC. It encodes CASSQDGTGTYEQYF. The rearrangement joins TRBV4-2 to TRBJ2-7; 8 bases align to TRBD1. The germline gives CDR1 LGHNA, CDR2 YNFKEQ. The junction had 3 bases not matched to a gene; V was cut back by 0 bases and J by 2 bases. CDR3 size: 15 residues.

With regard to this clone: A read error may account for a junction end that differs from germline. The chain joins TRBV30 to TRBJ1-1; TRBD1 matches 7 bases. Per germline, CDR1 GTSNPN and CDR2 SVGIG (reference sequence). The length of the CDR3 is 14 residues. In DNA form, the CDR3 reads TGTGCCTGGAGTGCTAAACAGGGGAACCCTGAAGCTTTCTTT. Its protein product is CAWSAKQGNPEAFF.

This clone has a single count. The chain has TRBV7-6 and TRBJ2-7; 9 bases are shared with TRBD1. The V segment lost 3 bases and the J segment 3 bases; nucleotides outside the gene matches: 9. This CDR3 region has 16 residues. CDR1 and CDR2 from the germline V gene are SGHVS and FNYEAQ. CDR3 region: CASSLGQGRLFYEQYF. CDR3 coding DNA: TGTGCCAGCAGCTTGGGACAGGGACGACTCTTCTACGAGCAGTACTTC.

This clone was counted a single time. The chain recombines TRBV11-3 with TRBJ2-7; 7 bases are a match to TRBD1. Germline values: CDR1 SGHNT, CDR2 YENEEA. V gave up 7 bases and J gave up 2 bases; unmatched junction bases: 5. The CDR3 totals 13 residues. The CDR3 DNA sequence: TGTGCCAGCACCAGGGACAGACCCTACGAGCAGTACTTC. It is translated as CASTRDRPYEQYF.

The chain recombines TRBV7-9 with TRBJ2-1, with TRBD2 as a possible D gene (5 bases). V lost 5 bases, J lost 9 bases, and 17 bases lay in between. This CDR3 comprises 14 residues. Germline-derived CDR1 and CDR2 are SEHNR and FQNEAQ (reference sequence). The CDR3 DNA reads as TGTGCCAGCAGCCCGAACCCCCTAGAGGGTGAGCAGTTCTTC. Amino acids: CASSPNPLEGEQFF.

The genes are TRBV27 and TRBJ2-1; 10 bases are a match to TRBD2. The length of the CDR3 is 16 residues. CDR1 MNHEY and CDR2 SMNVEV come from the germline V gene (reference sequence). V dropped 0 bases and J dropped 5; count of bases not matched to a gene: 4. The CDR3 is CASSLSVSGGNNEQFF. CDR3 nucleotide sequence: TGTGCCAGCAGTTTATCGGTTAGCGGGGGGAACAATGAGCAGTTCTTC.

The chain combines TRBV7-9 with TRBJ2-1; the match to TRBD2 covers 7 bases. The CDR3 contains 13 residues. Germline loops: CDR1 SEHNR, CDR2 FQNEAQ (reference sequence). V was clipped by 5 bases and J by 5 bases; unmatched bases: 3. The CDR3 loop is CASSNLADNEQFF. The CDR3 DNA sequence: TGTGCCAGCAGCAACCTAGCGGACAATGAGCAGTTCTTC.

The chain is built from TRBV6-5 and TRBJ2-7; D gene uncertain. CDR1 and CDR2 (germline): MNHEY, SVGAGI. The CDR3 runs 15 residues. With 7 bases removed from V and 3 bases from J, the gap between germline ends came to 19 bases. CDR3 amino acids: CASTPVRAPHYEQYF. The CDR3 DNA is TGTGCCAGCACTCCCGTACGAGCACCTCACTACGAGCAGTACTTC.

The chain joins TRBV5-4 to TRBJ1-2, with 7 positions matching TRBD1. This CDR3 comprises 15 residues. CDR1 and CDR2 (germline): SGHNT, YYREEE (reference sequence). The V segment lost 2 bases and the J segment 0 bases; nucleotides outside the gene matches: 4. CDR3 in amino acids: CASSLQGRANYGYTF. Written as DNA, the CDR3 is TGTGCCAGCAGCTTACAGGGGAGAGCTAACTATGGCTACACCTTC.

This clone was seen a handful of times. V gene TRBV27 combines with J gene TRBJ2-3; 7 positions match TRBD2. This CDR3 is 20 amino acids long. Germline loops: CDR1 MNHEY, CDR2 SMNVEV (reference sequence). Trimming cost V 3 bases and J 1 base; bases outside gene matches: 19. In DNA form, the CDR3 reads TGTGCCAGCAGTTTCAGACCCGCTCAGGATGCTAGCGGACGCACAGATACGCAGTATTTT. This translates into CASSFRPAQDASGRTDTQYF.

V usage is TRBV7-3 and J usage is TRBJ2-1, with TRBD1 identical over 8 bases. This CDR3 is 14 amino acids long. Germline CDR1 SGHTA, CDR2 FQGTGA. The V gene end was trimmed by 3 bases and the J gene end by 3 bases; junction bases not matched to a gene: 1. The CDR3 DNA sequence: TGTGCCAGCAGCTTTGACAGGGGCTACAATGAGCAGTTCTTC. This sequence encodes CASSFDRGYNEQFF. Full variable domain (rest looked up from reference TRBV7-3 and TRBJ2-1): GAGVSQTPSNKVTEKGKYVELRCDPISGHTALYWYRQSLGQGPEFLIYFQGTGAADDSGLPNDRFFAVRPEGSVSTLKIQRTERGDSAVYLCASSFDRGYNEQFFGPGTRLTVL.